This TCR beta chain comes out of a study of blood T cell repertoires in COVID-19. Trimming cost V 3 bases and J 1 base; bases outside gene matches: 10. Germline values: CDR1 LNHDA, CDR2 SQIVND (reference sequence). This CDR3 has 18 residues. Methods used by the authors: Reference gene primer amplification gave nucleated cell count estimates. Assay used: immunoSEQ multiplex PCR; TCRdb lists only in-frame clones, some missing. That table supplies the V and J calls and clone size; D and trimming were determined from the DNA. The top ten hold over 5.5% of the sample, which has approximately 110,000 clones, approximately 74% seen once.

The source is a man aged 80 or over with COVID-19, enrolled during active disease. Sequencing was performed on peripheral blood. This chain connects TRBV19 to TRBJ2-2, with TRBD1 matching over 8 bases. The CDR3 region is CASSMDGRGRKNTGELFF. DNA for the CDR3: TGTGCCAGTAGTATGGACGGCAGGGGGCGGAAGAACACCGGGGAGCTGTTTTTT.